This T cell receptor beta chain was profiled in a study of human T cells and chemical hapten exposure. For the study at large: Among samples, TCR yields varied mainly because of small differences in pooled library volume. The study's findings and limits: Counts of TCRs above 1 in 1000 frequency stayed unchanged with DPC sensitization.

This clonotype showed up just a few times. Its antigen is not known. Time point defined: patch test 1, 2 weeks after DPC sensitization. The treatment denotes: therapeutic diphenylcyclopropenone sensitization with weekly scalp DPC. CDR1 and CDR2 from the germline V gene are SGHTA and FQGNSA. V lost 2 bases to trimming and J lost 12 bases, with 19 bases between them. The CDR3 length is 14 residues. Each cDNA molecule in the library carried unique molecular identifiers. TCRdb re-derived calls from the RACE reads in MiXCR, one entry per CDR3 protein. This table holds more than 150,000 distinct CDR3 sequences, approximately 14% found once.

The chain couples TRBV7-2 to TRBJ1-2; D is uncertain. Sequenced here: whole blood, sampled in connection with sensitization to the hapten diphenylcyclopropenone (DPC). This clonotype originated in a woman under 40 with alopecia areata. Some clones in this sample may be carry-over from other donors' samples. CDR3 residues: CASSLFVVEGRNTF. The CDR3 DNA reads TGTGCCAGCAGCTTATTTGTGGTGGAGGGTCGGAACACCTTC.